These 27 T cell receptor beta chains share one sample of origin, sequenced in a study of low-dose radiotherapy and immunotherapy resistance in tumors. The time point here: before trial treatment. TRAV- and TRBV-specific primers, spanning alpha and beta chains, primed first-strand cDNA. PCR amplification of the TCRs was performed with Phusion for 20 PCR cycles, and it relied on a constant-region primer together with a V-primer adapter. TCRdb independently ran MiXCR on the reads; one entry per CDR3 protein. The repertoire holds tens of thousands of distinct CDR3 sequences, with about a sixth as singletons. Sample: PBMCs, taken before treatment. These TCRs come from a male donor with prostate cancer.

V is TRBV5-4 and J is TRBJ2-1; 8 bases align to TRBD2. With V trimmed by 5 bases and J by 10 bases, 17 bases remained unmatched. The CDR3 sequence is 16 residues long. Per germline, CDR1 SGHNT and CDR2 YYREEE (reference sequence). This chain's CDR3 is CASRFLAGLTQEEQFF. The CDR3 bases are TGTGCCAGCAGGTTTTTAGCGGGGCTTACCCAGGAGGAGCAGTTCTTC. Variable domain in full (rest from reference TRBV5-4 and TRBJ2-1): ETGVTQSPTHLIKTRGQQVTLRCSSQSGHNTVSWYQQALGQGPQFIFQYYREEENGRGNFPPRFSGLQFPNYSSELNVNALELDDSALYLCASRFLAGLTQEEQFFGPGTRLTVL.

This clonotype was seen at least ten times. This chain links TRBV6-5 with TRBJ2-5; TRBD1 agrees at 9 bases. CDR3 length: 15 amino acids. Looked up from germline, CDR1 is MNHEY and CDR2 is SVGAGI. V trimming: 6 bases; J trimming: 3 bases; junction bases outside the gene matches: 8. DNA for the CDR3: TGTGCCAGCAGCCCTTATGACAGGGGGAAAGAGACCCAGTACTTC. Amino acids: CASSPYDRGKETQYF.

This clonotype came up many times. The CDR3 is CASSLNRDRNQPQHF. In nucleotides, the CDR3 is TGTGCCAGCAGCCTCAACAGGGACCGCAATCAGCCCCAGCATTTT. The rearrangement joins TRBV6-2 or TRBV6-3 to TRBJ1-5, with D maybe TRBD1 (6 bases). CDR3 size: 15 residues. In germline, CDR1 is MNHEY, CDR2 SVGEGT. V was cut by 6 bases and J by 2 bases, with 14 bases left in between.

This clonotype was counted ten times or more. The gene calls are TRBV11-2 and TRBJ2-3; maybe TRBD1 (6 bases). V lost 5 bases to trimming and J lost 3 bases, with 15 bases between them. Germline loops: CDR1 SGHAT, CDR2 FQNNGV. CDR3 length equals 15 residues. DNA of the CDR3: TGTGCCAGCAGCCCGAACAGGGTCGTGACAGATACGCAGTATTTT. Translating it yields CASSPNRVVTDTQYF.

The CDR3, as DNA: TGTGCCAAATCGGGGAGAGACCAAGAGACCCAGTACTTC. Translation: CAKSGRDQETQYF. The chain joins TRBV30 to TRBJ2-5; D is possibly TRBD2 (5 bases). The CDR3 covers 13 residues. V lost 8 bases and J 0 bases, leaving 13 bases between the germline ends. The V gene's germline CDR1 is GTSNPN and CDR2 SVGIG (reference sequence).

This CDR3 is CASSASDRFSYGYTF. The CDR3 nucleotides read TGTGCCAGCAGCGCATCGGACAGGTTCTCATATGGCTACACCTTC. This chain connects TRBV9 to TRBJ1-2; 7 bases map to TRBD1. Looked up from germline, CDR1 is SGDLS and CDR2 is YYNGEE. The CDR3 totals 15 residues. V gave up 3 bases and J gave up 5 bases; unmatched junction bases: 10.

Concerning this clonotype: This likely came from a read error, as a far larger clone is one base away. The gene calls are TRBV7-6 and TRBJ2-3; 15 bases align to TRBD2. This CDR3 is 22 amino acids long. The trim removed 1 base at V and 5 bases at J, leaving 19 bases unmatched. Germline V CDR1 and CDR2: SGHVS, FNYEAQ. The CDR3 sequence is CASSLGVYPRTSGGGLGDTQYF. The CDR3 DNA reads TGTGCCAGCAGCTTAGGGGTGTACCCCAGGACTAGCGGGGGGGGCCTGGGAGATACGCAGTATTTT.

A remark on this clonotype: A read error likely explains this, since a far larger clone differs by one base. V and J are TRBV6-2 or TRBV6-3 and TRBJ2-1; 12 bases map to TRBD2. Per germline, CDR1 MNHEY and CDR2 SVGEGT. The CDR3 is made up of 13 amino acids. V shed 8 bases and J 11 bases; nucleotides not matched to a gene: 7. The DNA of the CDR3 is TGTGCCAGCGTACTAGCGGGGGGACATAAGCAGTTCTTC. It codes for CASVLAGGHKQFF.

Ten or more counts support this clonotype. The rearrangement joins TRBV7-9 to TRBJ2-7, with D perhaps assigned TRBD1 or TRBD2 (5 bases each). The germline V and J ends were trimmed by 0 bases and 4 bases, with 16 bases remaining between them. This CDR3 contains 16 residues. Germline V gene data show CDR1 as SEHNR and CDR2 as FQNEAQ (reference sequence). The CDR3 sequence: CASSLARGESGYEQYF. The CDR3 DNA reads TGTGCCAGCAGCTTAGCGCGAGGGGAGTCTGGATACGAGCAGTACTTC.

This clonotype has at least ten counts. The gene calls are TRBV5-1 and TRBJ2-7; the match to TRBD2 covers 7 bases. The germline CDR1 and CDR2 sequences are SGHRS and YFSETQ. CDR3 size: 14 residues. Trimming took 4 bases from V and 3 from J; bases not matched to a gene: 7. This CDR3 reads CASSGTGTNYEQYF. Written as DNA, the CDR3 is TGCGCCAGCAGCGGGACCGGGACTAACTACGAGCAGTACTTC.

The CDR3 coding sequence is TGTGCCAGCAGATCGACAGGGAATCAGCCCCAGCATTTT. It yields the protein CASRSTGNQPQHF. V gene TRBV6-1 combines with J gene TRBJ1-5; 7 nucleotides align to TRBD1. Germline trimming cut 6 bases from V and 4 bases from J; bases unmatched to any gene: 3. This CDR3 contains 13 residues. The germline CDR1 and CDR2 sequences are MNHNS and SASEGT.

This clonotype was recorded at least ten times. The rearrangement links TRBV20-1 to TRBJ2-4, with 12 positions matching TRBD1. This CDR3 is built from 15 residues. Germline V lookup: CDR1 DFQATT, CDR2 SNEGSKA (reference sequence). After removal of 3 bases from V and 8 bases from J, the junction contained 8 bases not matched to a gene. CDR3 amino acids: CSARAPGQGADIQYF. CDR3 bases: TGCAGTGCTAGGGCCCCGGGACAGGGGGCAGACATTCAGTACTTC.

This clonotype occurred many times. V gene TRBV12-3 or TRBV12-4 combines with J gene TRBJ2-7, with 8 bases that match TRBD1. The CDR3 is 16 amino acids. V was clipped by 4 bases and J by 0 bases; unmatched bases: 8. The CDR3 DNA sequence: TGTGCCAGCAGTTACAGGACAGGGCCAAGCTCCTACGAGCAGTACTTC. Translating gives CASSYRTGPSSYEQYF.

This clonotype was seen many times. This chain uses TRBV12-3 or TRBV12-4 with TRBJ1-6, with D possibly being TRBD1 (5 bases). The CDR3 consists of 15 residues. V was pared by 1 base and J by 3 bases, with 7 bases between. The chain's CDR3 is CASSLGQNYNSPLHF. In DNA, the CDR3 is TGTGCCAGCAGTTTAGGACAGAACTATAATTCACCCCTCCACTTT.

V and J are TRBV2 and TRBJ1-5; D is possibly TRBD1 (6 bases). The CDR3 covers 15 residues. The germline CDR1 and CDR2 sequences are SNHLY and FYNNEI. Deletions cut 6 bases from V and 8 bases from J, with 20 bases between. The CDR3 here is CASRKQTGRTEPQHF. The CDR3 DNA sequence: TGTGCCAGCAGGAAACAAACAGGGAGGACCGAGCCCCAGCATTTT.

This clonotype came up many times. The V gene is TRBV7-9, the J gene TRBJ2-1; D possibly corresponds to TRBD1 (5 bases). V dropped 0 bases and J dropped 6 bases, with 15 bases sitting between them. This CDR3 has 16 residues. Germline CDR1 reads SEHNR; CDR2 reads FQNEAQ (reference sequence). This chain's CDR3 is CASSLAGQGFSNEQFF. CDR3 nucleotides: TGTGCCAGCAGCTTAGCGGGGCAGGGATTCTCCAATGAGCAGTTCTTC.

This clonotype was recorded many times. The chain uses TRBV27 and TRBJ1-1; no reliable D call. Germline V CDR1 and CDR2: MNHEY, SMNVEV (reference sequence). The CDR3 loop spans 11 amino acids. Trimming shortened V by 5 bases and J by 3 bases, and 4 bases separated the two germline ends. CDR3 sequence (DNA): TGTGCCAGCAGTGGCTACACTGAAGCTTTCTTT. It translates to CASSGYTEAFF.

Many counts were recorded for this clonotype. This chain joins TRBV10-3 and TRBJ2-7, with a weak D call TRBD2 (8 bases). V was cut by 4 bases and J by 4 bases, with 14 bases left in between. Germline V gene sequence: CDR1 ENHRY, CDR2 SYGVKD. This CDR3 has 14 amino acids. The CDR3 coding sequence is TGTGCCATCAGTGCGGGGGGGACAGAATACGAGCAGTACTTC. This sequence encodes CAISAGGTEYEQYF.

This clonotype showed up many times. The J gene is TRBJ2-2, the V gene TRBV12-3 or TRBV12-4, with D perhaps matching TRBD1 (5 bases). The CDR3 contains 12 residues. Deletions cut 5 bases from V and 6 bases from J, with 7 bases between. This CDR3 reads CASSGAAGELFF. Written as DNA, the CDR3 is TGTGCCAGCAGTGGGGCGGCCGGGGAGCTGTTTTTT.

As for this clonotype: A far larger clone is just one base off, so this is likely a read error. The CDR3 sequence is CASSRNRNTGELFF. Here the CDR3 DNA reads TGTGCCAGCAGTAGGAACAGGAACACCGGGGAGCTGTTTTTT. The chain uses TRBV6-2 or TRBV6-3 and TRBJ2-2, with no clear D. V shed 5 bases and J shed 1 base, with 8 bases lying between them. CDR3 length equals 14 residues. Germline-derived CDR1 and CDR2 are MNHEY and SVGEGT.

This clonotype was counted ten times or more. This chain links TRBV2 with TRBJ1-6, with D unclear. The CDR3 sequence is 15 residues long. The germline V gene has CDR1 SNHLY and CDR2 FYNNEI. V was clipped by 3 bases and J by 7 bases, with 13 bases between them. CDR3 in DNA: TGTGCCAGCAGTGACCGTCGGGGTGGCAATTCACCCCTCCACTTT. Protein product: CASSDRRGGNSPLHF.

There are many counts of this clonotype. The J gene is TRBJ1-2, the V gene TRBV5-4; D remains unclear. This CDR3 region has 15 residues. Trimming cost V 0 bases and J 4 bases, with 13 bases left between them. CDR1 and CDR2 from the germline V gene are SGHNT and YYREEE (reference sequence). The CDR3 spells CASSLDRDLGYGYTF. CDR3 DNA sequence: TGTGCCAGCAGCTTGGACAGAGATCTTGGCTATGGCTACACCTTC.

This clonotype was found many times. CDR3 sequence: CASSSVPSRVQETQYF. The CDR3 nucleotides are TGTGCCAGCAGCTCCGTGCCCTCGCGGGTCCAAGAGACCCAGTACTTC. The V and J genes are TRBV7-8 and TRBJ2-5, with TRBD2 as a possible D gene (5 bases). Germline lookup yields CDR1 SGHVS and CDR2 FQNEAQ. The CDR3 spans 16 residues. The V end lost 4 bases, the J end lost 1 base, and 16 bases lay between the germline ends.

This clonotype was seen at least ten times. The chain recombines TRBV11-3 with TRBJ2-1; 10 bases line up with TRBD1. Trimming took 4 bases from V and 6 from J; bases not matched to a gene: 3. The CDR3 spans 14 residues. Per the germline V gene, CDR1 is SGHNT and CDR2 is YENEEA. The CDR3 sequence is CASSSGQGGNEQFF. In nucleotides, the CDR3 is TGTGCCAGCAGCTCAGGACAGGGGGGCAATGAGCAGTTCTTC.

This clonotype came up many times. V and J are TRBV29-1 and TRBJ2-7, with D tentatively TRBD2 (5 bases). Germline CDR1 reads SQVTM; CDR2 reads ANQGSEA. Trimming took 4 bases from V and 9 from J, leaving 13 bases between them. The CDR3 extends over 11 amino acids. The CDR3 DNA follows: TGCAGCGTTGCCACGGGGTTAGGGCAGTACTTC. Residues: CSVATGLGQYF.

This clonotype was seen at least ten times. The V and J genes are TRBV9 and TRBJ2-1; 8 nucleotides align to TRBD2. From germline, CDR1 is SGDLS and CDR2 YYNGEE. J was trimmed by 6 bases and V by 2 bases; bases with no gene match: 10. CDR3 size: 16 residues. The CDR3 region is CASSVGRVAGLNEQFF. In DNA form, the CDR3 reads TGTGCCAGCAGCGTGGGTCGGGTAGCGGGGCTCAATGAGCAGTTCTTC.

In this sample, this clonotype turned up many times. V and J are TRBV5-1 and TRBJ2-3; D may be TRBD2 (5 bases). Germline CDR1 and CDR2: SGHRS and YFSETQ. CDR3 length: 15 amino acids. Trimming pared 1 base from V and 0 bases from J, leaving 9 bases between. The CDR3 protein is CASSLYGDSTDTQYF. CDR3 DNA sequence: TGCGCCAGCAGCTTGTACGGGGATAGCACAGATACGCAGTATTTT.